This T cell receptor (beta chain) was captured by sequencing in a study of OX40 agonist ivuxolimab in advanced cancers. Concerning the study at large: The costimulatory receptor OX40 (CD134) was targeted by ivuxolimab, a fully human IgG2 agonistic monoclonal antibody. Intravenous ivuxolimab was administered to patients every 2 weeks at six dose levels: 0.01, 0.1, 0.3, 1.5, 3 and 10 mg/kg. Of the roughly 52 dose-escalation patients, hepatocellular carcinoma was present in some 19, melanoma in about 15, renal cell carcinoma in 9 and head and neck cancer in 9. A male proportion of around 80% and a mean age of approximately 55 years, ranging from roughly 23 to 79, were recorded for the dose-escalation cohort. Patients were allowed to have had prior anti-PD-1, anti-PD-L1 or anti-CTLA-4 therapy, and around 41% of the dose-escalation patients had previously received checkpoint inhibitors. Three dose-escalation patients achieved partial responses, one with hepatocellular carcinoma and two with cutaneous melanoma. Peripheral TCRbeta sequencing aimed to test whether ivuxolimab altered TCR sequence diversity and caused clonal T-cell expansion. The monotherapy dose-escalation portion (N of about 47 patients) of the phase I ivuxolimab trial is reported in the paper.

Trimming costs V 5 bases and J 4 bases, and their ends lie 11 bases apart. The germline V gene sets CDR1 to ENHRY and CDR2 to SYGVKD. The CDR3 sequence holds 14 residues, the cysteine and phenylalanine included. Only CDR3 DNA is held: 42 bases, read in frame from base 1. Comments on this clone: The antigen it recognizes is unknown. Per-base quality was not reported, and no clone a single base away is much larger than it.

The investigation overall reported the following: Low levels of normalized T-cell clonal expansion were also seen in some nonresponding patients. Clonal expansion of both CD4+ and CD8+ blood T cells was observed from baseline to week 6 at doses 0.1 to 3.0 mg/kg. Antigen specificity was not determined for the clonally expanded peripheral T cells. In the 0.1-3.0 mg/kg groups, partial responders had among the lowest normalized peripheral clonal expansion, particularly in CD8+ T cells. On average, CD8+ T cells showed more expanded clones than CD4+ T cells after ivuxolimab.

Genomic DNA was isolated from the sorted cells so that the TCRbeta CDR3 region could be sequenced. The immunoSEQ Assay was used to sequence the TCRbeta CDR3 regions. TCRdb re-hosts the immuneACCESS table, in-frame sequences only. Its copies lack some clones; in the studies checked, an unresolved V gene accounts for under half of them, and the cause for the rest is not known. This sample is represented by around 72,000 clones; 85% to 90% of them were singletons. The ten largest clones add up to approximately 10% of the sample. The trial excluded patients who had a history of autoimmune disease or who were on systemic immunosuppression. Peripheral blood for TCR sequencing was collected from all dose cohorts at baseline, on cycle 4 day 1, and on cycle 7 day 1. Samples were obtained from an open-label, multicenter, first-in-human phase I dose-escalation trial of ivuxolimab. The trial enrolled adults with locally advanced or metastatic head and neck squamous cell, hepatocellular, melanoma or renal cell carcinoma. Before TCR sequencing, CD4+ and CD8+ T cells were separately sorted from peripheral blood.

The sample was CD4+ or CD8+ T cells sorted from blood, taken in a trial of the OX40 agonist ivuxolimab. Rearrangement joined TRBV10-3 to TRBJ2-2; matching of 6 bases hints at TRBD1 as the D gene. The sequence came from an adult with an advanced solid tumor such as melanoma, head and neck, liver or kidney cancer. This receptor carries the CDR3 CAISPRDTTGELFF. At the DNA level, the sequence is TGTGCCATCAGTCCTCGGGACACCACCGGGGAGCTGTTTTTT.